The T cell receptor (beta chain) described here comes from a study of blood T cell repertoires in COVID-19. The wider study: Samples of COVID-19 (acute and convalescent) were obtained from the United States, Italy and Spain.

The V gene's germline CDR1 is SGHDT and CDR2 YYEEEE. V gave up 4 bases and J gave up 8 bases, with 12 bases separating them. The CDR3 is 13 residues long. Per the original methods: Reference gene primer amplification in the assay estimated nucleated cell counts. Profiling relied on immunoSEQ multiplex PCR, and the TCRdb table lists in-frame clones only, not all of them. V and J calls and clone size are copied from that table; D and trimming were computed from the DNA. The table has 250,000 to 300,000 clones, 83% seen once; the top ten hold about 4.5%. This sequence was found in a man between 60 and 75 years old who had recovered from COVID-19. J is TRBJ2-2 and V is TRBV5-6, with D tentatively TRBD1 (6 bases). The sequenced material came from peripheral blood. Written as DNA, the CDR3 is TGTGCCAGCAGCGGCACAGGGCGTGGGGAGCTGTTTTTT. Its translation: CASSGTGRGELFF.